What follows are 6 T cell receptor beta chains derived from one specimen sequenced in a study of blood T cells in healthy people across ages. A second 7 to 11 cycle PCR used barcoded and J-beta primers. TCRdb re-called the 5' RACE reads with MiXCR, one entry per CDR3 protein. The sample has around 990,000 distinct CDR3 sequences; more than 30% are singletons. The sample was blood. Receptors originate from a man younger than 35 in good health.

This clonotype has just one count. The V call is TRBV20-1, the J call TRBJ2-5; 8 bases fit TRBD2. The CDR3 runs 15 residues. V lost 3 bases to trimming and J lost 11 bases; unmatched junction nucleotides: 17. Germline lookup yields CDR1 DFQATT and CDR2 SNEGSKA (reference sequence). CDR3: CSASRASGFYNEQYF. In DNA, the CDR3 is TGCAGTGCTAGTCGGGCTAGCGGGTTCTACAATGAGCAGTACTTC.

The chain combines TRBV7-2 with TRBJ2-1; D is undetermined. TRBJ2-7 explains the end of the DNA better; the J call may be wrong. The germline V gene has CDR1 SGHTA and CDR2 FQGNSA. This CDR3 comprises 14 residues. CDR3 sequence: CASSQLSSYNEQYF. The CDR3 nucleotides are TGTGCCAGCAGCCAATTAAGCTCCTACAATGAGCAGTACTTC.

The chain has TRBV7-3 and TRBJ1-6; a possible D gene is TRBD1 (6 bases). The V gene's germline CDR1 is SGHTA and CDR2 FQGTGA. The CDR3 is made up of 17 amino acids. V gave up 2 bases and J gave up 1 base, with 12 bases separating them. This chain's CDR3 is CASSLWTRGSYNSPLHF. The CDR3 coding sequence is TGTGCCAGCAGCTTATGGACGAGGGGGTCCTATAATTCACCCCTCCACTTT. The whole variable domain, remainder taken from reference TRBV7-3 and TRBJ1-6, is GAGVSQTPSNKVTEKGKYVELRCDPISGHTALYWYRQSLGQGPEFLIYFQGTGAADDSGLPNDRFFAVRPEGSVSTLKIQRTERGDSAVYLCASSLWTRGSYNSPLHFGNGTRLTVT.

In the case of this clonotype: This may stem from a read error, because a much larger clone lies one nucleotide away. The J gene is TRBJ2-3, the V gene TRBV4-3; 7 bases map to TRBD2. CDR1 is LGHNA and CDR2 is YSLEER in the germline V gene. CDR3 size: 15 residues. For the CDR3, the DNA is TGCGTCAGCAGCCTCCGGGGGGTTAGCACAGATACGCAGTATTTT. This translates into CVSSLRGVSTDTQYF.

The chain links TRBV5-6 to TRBJ1-2, with D uncertain. Germline assignment: CDR1 SGHDT and CDR2 YYEEEE. V lost 0 bases and J lost 4, with 10 bases in between. The CDR3 is 14 residues long. The CDR3 loop reads CASSLGQNVYGYTF. The CDR3 region has the DNA TGTGCCAGCAGCTTGGGCCAAAACGTCTATGGCTACACCTTC.

J is TRBJ1-2 and V is TRBV7-2; D call uncertain. CDR3 size: 14 residues. In germline, CDR1 is SGHTA, CDR2 FQGNSA. V lost 3 bases, J lost 8 bases, and 16 bases lay in between. The CDR3 loop is CASSFFGKLDGYTF. In nucleotides, the CDR3 is TGTGCCAGCAGCTTTTTTGGGAAGCTGGACGGCTACACCTTC.